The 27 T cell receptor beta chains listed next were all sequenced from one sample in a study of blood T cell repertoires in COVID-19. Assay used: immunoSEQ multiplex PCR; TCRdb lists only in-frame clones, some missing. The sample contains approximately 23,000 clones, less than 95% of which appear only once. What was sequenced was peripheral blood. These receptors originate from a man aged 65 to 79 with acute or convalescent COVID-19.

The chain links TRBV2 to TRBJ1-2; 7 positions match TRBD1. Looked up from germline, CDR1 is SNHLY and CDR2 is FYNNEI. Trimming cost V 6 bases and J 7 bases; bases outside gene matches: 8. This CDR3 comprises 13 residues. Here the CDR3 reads CASSGDRDTGYTF. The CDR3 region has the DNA TGTGCCAGCAGCGGTGACAGGGATACTGGCTACACCTTC. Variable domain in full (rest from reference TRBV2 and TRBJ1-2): EPEVTQTPSHQVTQMGQEVILRCVPISNHLYFYWYRQILGQKVEFLVSFYNNEISEKSEIFDDQFSVERPDGSNFTLKIRSTKLEDSAMYFCASSGDRDTGYTFGSGTRLTVV.

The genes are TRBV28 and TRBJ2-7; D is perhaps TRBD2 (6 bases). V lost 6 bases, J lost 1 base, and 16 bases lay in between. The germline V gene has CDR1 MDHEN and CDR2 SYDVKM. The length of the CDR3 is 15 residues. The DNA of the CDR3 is TGTGCCAGCAGACCACCCGGGCGGGGTTCCTACGAGCAGTACTTC. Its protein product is CASRPPGRGSYEQYF. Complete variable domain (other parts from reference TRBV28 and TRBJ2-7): DVKVTQSSRYLVKRTGEKVFLECVQDMDHENMFWYRQDPGLGLRLIYFSYDVKMKEKGDIPEGYSVSREKKERFSLILESASTNQTSMYLCASRPPGRGSYEQYFGPGTRLTVT.

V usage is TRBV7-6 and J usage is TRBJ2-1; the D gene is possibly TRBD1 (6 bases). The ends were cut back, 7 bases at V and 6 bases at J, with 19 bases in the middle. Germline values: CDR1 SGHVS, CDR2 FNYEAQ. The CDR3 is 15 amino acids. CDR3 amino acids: CASTRVSGEFNEQFF. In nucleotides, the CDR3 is TGTGCCAGCACGCGGGTTTCAGGGGAATTCAATGAGCAGTTCTTC.

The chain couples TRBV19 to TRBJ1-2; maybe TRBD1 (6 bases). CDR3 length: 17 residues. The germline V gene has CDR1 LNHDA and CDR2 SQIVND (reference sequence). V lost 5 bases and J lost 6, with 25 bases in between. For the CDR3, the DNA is TGTGCCAGTAGTCATTCAGGGACAACGACCCCGGGCGATGGCTACACCTTC. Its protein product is CASSHSGTTTPGDGYTF.

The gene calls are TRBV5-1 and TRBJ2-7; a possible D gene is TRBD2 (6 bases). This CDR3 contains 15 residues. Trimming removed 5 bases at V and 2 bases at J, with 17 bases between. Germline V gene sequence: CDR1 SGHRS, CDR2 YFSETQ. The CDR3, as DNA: TGCGCCAGCAGAACGGGACTCAAGACAACCTACGAGCAGTACTTC. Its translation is CASRTGLKTTYEQYF. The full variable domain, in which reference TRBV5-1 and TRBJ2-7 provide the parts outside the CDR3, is KAGVTQTPRYLIKTRGQQVTLSCSPISGHRSVSWYQQTPGQGLQFLFEYFSETQRNKGNFPGRFSGRQFSNSRSEMNVSTLELGDSALYLCASRTGLKTTYEQYFGPGTRLTVT.

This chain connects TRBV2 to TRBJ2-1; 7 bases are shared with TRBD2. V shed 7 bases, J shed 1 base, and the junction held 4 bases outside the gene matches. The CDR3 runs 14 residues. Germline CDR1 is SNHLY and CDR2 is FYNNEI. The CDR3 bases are TGTGCCAGCAATCTAGCGGAATCCTACAATGAGCAGTTCTTC. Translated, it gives CASNLAESYNEQFF.

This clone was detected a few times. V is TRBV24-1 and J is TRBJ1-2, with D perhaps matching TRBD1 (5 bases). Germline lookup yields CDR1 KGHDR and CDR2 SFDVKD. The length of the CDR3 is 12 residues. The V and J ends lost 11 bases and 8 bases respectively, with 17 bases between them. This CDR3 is CAIDDSGGGYTF. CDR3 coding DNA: TGTGCCATCGACGACTCTGGGGGGGGCTACACCTTC.

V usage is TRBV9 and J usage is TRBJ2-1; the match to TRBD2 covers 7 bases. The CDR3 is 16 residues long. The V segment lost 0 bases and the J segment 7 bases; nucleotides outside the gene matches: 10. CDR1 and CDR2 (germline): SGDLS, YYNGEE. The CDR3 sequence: CASSVASSGGSNEQFF. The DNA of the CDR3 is TGTGCCAGCAGCGTAGCGTCTAGCGGAGGGAGTAATGAGCAGTTCTTC.

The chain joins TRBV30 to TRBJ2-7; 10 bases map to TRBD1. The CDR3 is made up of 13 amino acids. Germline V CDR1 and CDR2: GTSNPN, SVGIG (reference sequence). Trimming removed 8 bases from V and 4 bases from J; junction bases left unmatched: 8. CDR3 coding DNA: TGTGCCAGCAGGGGACAGGGGTATTACGAGCAGTACTTC. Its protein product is CASRGQGYYEQYF.

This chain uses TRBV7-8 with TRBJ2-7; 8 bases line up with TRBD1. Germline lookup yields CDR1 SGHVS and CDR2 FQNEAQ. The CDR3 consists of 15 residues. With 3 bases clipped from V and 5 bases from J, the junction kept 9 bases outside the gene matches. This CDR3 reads CASSFVRTGIDEQYF. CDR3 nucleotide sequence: TGTGCCAGCAGCTTCGTCCGGACAGGGATCGACGAGCAGTACTTC.

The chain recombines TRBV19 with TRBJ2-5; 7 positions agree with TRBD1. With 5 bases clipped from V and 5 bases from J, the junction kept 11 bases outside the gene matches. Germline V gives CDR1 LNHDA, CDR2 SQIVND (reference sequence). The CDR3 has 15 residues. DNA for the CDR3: TGTGCCAGTAGTCGATGGACAGGCGGTAGGGAGACCCAGTACTTC. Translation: CASSRWTGGRETQYF.

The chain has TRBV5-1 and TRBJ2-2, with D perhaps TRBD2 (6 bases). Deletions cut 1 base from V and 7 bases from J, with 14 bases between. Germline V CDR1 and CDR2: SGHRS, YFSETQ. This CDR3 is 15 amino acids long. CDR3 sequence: CASSLMGEVGGELFF. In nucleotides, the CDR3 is TGCGCCAGCAGCTTGATGGGGGAGGTCGGCGGGGAGCTGTTTTTT.

The CDR3 region has the DNA TGTGCCAGCACGGAAATGACGGGGGAAAGGAATTCACCCCTCCACTTT. It specifies CASTEMTGERNSPLHF. This chain links TRBV28 with TRBJ1-6, with a tentative D call TRBD1 (5 bases). Germline V gene sequence: CDR1 MDHEN, CDR2 SYDVKM. V was pared by 7 bases and J by 7 bases, with 20 bases between. The CDR3 extends over 16 amino acids.

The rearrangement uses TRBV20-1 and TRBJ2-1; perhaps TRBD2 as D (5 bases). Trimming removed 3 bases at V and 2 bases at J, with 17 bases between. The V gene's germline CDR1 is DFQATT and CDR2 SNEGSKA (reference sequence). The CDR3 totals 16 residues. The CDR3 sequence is CSASFIASTTYNEQFF. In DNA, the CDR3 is TGCAGTGCTAGTTTTATAGCGAGTACCACCTACAATGAGCAGTTCTTC.

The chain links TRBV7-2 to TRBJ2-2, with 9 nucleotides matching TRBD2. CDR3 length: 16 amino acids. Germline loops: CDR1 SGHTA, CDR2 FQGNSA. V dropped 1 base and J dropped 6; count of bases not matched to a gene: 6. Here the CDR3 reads CASSLVASGKAGELFF. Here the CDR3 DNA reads TGTGCCAGCAGCTTAGTCGCTAGCGGGAAGGCCGGGGAGCTGTTTTTT.

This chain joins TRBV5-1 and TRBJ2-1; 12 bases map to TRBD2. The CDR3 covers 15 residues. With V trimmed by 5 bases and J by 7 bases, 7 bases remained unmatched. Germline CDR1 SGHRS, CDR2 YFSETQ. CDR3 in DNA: TGCGCCAGCAGAAGACTAGCGGGGGTATTTAATGAGCAGTTCTTC. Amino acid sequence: CASRRLAGVFNEQFF.

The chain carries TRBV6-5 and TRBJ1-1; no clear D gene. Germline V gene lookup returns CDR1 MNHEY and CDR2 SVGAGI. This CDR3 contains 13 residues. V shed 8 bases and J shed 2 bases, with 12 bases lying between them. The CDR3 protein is CASGLKINTEAFF. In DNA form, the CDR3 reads TGTGCCAGCGGACTTAAGATCAACACTGAAGCTTTCTTT.

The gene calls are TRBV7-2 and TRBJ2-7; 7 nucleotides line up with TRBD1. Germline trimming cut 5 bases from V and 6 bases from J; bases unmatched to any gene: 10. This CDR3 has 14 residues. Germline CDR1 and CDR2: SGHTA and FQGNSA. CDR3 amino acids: CASSPTTGMVEQYF. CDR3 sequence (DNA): TGTGCCAGCAGCCCAACGACAGGGATGGTCGAGCAGTACTTC.

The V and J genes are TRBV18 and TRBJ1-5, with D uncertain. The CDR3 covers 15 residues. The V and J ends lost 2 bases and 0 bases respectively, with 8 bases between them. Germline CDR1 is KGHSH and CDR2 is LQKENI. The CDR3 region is CASSPVSLSNQPQHF. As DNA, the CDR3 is TGTGCCAGCTCACCAGTGAGCCTTAGCAATCAGCCCCAGCATTTT.

CDR3 in amino acids: CASSETGPPQHF. The CDR3 DNA sequence: TGTGCCAGCAGCGAGACAGGCCCTCCCCAGCATTTT. The J gene is TRBJ1-5, the V gene TRBV6-6; perhaps TRBD1 as D (6 bases). Trimming removed 6 bases from V and 10 bases from J, with 13 bases in between. This CDR3 comprises 12 residues. Germline V gives CDR1 MNHNY, CDR2 SVGAGI (reference sequence).

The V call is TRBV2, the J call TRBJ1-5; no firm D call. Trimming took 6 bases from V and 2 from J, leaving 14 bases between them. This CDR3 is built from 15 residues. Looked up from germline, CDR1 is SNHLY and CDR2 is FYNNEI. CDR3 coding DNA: TGTGCCAGCAGCCCCACTCCCAACGGCAATCAGCCCCAGCATTTT. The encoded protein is CASSPTPNGNQPQHF.

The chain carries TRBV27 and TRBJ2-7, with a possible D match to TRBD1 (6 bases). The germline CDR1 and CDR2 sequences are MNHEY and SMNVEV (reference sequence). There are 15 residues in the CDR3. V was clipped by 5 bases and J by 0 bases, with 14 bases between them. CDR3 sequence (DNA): TGTGCCAGCAGTAAGCCCGGACAGAGCTCCTACGAGCAGTACTTC. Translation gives CASSKPGQSSYEQYF.

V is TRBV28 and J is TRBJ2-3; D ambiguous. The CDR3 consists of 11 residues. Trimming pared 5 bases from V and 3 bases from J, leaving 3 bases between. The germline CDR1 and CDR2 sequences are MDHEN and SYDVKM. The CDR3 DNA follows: TGTGCCAGCAGTGAGACAGATACGCAGTATTTT. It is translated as CASSETDTQYF.

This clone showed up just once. The CDR3 loop is CASRREDRMNTEAFF. Written as DNA, the CDR3 is TGTGCCAGCAGGAGGGAGGACAGGATGAACACTGAAGCTTTCTTT. This chain links TRBV6-5 with TRBJ1-1; 7 bases line up with TRBD1. Germline assignment: CDR1 MNHEY and CDR2 SVGAGI. The CDR3 has 15 residues. J was trimmed by 0 bases and V by 6 bases; bases with no gene match: 7.

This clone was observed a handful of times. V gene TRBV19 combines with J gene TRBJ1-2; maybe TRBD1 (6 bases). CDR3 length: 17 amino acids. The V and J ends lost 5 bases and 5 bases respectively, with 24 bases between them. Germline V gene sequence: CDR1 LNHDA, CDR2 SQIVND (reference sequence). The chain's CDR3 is CASSLRHMGALPYGYTF. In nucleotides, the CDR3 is TGTGCCAGTAGTCTTCGGCACATGGGGGCCCTCCCTTATGGCTACACCTTC.

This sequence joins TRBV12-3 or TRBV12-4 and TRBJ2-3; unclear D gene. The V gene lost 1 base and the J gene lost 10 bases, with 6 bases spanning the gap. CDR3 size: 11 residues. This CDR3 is CASSLVSSQYF. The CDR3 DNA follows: TGTGCCAGCAGTTTAGTGTCATCGCAGTATTTT.

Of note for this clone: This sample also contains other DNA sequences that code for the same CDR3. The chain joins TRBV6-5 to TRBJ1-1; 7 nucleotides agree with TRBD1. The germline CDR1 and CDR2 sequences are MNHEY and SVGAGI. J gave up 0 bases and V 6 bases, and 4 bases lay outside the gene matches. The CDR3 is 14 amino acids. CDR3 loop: CASSRQGLNTEAFF. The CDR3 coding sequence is TGTGCCAGCAGCCGACAGGGTTTGAACACTGAAGCTTTCTTT.